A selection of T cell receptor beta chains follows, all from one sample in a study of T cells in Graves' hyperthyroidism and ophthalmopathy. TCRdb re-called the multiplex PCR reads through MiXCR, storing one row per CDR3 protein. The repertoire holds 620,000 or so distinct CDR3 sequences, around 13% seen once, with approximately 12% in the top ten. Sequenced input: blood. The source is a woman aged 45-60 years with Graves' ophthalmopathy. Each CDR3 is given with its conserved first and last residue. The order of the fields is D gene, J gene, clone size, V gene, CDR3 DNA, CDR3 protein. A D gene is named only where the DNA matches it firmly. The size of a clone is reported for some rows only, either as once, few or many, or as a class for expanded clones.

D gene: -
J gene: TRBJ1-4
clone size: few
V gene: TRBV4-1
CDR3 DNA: TGCGCCAGCAGCCCCAGGGCAAATGAAAAACTGTTTTTT
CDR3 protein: CASSPRANEKLFF

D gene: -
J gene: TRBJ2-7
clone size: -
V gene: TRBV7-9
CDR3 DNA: TGTGCCAGCAGCTTAGCGAAGAGCGGCACCTACGAGCAGTACTTC
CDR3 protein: CASSLAKSGTYEQYF

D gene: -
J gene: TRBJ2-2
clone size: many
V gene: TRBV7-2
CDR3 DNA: TGTGCCAGCAGCTTGAAACGGGGTACCGGGGAGCTGTTTTTT
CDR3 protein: CASSLKRGTGELFF

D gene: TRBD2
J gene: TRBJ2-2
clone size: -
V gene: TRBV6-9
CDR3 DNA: TGTGCCAGCAGCCGCCTAGTTAACAGGGATCTAGCGGGAGTCCCCGGGGAGCTGTTTTTT
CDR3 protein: CASSRLVNRDLAGVPGELFF

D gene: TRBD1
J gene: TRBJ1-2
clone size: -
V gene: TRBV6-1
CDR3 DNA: TGTGCCAGCATTGAATCCGGGACAGGGGGTTTTGGCTACACCTTC
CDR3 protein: CASIESGTGGFGYTF

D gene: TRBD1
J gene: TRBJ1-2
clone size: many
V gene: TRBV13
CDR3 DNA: TGTGCCAGCAGCTTAGCCCTAATGGACAGGGGGAATGGCTACACCTTC
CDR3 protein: CASSLALMDRGNGYTF

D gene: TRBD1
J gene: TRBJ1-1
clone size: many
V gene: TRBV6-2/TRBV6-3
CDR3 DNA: TGTGCCAGCAGTTACTCGACAGGGACGGACACTGAAGCTTTCTTT
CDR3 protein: CASSYSTGTDTEAFF

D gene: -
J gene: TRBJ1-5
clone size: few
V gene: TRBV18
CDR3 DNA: TGTGCCAGCTCACCCGGGCCGGTGGGAAGCAATCAGCCCCAGCATTTT
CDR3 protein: CASSPGPVGSNQPQHF

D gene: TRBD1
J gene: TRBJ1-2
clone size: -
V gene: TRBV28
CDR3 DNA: TGTGCCAGCAGTTTATTGGGCAGGGGGGGCACTAACTATGGCTACACCTTC
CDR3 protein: CASSLLGRGGTNYGYTF

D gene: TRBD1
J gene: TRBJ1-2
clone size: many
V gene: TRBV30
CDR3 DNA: TGTGCCTGGAGCAGGGGGCGTAACTATGGCTACACCTTC
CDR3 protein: CAWSRGRNYGYTF

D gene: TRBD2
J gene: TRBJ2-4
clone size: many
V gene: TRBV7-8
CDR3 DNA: TGTGCCAGCAGCTTAGCGGGAGGGCAAGGCGTCATTCAGTACTTC
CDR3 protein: CASSLAGGQGVIQYF

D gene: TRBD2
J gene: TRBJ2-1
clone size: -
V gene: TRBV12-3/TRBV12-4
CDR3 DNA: TGTGCCACCCGTTCTAGCGGGAGAACCTACAATGAGCAGTTCTTC
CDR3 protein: CATRSSGRTYNEQFF

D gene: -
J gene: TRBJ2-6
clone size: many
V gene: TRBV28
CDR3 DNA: TGTGCCAGCAGTCCCGAGCCGGGCTCTGGGGCCAACGTCCTGACTTTC
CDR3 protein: CASSPEPGSGANVLTF

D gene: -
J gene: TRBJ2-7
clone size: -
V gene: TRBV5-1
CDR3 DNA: TGCGCCAGCAGCAAGACACAGGGAAACGAGCAGTACTTC
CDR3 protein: CASSKTQGNEQYF

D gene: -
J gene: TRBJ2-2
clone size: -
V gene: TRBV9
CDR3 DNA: TGTGCCAGCAGCGTAGACCGGTCCGGGTACACCGGGGAGCTGTTTTTT
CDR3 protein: CASSVDRSGYTGELFF

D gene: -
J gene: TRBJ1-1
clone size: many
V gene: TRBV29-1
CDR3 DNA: TGCAGCGTGGAGACTTTTGTCCTGAACACTGAAGCTTTCTTT
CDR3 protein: CSVETFVLNTEAFF

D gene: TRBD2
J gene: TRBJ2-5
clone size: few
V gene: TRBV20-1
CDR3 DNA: TGCAGTGCGATCAGACTAGCGGGAAGCGAGACCCAGTACTTC
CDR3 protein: CSAIRLAGSETQYF

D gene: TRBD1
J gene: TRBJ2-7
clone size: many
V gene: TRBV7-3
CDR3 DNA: TGTGCCAGCAGCCCGACGGGACACGGGACAGGGGCGCGAGAGCAGTACTTC
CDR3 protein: CASSPTGHGTGAREQYF

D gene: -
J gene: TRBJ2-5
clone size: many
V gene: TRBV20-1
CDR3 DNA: TGCAGTGCTAGATATCGGCAGCAAGAGACCCAGTACTTC
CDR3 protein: CSARYRQQETQYF

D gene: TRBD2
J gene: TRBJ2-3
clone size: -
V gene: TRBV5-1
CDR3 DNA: TGCGCCAGCAGCTTGGGCGCGGGGGGGCCCACCAGCACAGATACGCAGTATTTT
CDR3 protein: CASSLGAGGPTSTDTQYF

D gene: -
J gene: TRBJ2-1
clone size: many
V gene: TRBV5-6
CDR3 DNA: TGTGCCAGCAGCTTCGGTGAGGAGCAGTTCTTC
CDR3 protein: CASSFGEEQFF

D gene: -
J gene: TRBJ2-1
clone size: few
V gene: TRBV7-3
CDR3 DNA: TGTGCCAGCAGCTTAAGGGTAGCAGATGAGCAGTTCTTC
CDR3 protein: CASSLRVADEQFF

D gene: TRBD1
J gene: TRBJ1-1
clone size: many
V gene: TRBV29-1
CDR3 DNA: TGCAGCGTTGAGACAGGGTGGGAAGCTTTCTTT
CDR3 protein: CSVETGWEAFF

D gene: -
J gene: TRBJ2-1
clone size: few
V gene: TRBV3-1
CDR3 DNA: TGTGCCAGCAGCCAAGCTTCGAACCCCTCCTACAATGAGCAGTTCTTC
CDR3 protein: CASSQASNPSYNEQFF

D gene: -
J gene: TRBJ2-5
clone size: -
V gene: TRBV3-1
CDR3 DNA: TGTGCCAGCAGCCACCCTCCGGAGACCCAGTACTTC
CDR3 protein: CASSHPPETQYF

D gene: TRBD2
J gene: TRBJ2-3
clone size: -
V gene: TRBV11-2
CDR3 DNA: TGTGCCAGCAGCTTCAAGGGCGGACTAGCGGATACGCAGTATTTT
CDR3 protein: CASSFKGGLADTQYF

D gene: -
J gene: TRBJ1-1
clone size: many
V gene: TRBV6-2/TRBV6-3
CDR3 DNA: TGTGCCAGCAGTGGGGCGACGCGGTACTTTAACACTGAAGCTTTCTTT
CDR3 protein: CASSGATRYFNTEAFF

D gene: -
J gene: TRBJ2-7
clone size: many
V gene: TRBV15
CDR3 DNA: TGTGCCACCAGCAGAGAAGTTGTTGGCGGACTCGCTTACGAGCAGTACTTC
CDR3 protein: CATSREVVGGLAYEQYF

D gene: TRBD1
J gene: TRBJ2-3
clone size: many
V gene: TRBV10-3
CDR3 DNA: TGTGCCATCAGTGACACTGGGACAGAGGCAGATACGCAGTATTTT
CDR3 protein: CAISDTGTEADTQYF

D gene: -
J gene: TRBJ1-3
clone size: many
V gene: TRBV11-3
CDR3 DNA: TGTGCCAGCAGCTTAGATCCCTATAGAGCCTCTGGAAACACCATATATTTT
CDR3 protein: CASSLDPYRASGNTIYF

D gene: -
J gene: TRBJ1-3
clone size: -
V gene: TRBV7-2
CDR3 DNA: TGTGCCAGCAGCTTTGGCTACGGTTCTGGAAACACCATATATTTT
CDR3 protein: CASSFGYGSGNTIYF

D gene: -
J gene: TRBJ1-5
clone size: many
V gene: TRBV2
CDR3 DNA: TGTGCCAGCAGTGAAGCCCTTGGGAGGGGCCAGCCCCAGCATTTT
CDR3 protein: CASSEALGRGQPQHF

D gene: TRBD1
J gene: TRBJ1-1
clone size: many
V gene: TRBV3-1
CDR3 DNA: TGTGCCAGCAGCCTGACAGGGGAAACTGAAGCTTTCTTT
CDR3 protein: CASSLTGETEAFF

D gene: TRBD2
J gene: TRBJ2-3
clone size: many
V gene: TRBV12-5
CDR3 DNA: TGTGCTAGTGGTTTGGTACCTGGGACTAGCGACCATACGCAGTATTTT
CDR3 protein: CASGLVPGTSDHTQYF

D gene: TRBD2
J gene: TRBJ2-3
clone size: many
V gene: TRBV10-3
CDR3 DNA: TGTGCCATCAATTTAGCGGGAGGGCGCACAGATACGCAGTATTTT
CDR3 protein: CAINLAGGRTDTQYF

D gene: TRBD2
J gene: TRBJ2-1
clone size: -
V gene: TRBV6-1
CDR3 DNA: TGTGCCAGCAACTCGGCTAGCGGGAGTTCTGAGCAGTTCTTC
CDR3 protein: CASNSASGSSEQFF

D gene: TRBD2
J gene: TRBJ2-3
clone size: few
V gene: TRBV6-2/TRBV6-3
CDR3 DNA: TGTGCCAGCAGTTTTCGGGAGTATAGCGGGACCCACACAGATACGCAGTATTTT
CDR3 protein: CASSFREYSGTHTDTQYF

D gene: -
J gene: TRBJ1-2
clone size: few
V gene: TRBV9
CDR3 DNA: TGTGCCAGCAGCGTAGGACCGACGGGCGGCTACACCTTC
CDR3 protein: CASSVGPTGGYTF

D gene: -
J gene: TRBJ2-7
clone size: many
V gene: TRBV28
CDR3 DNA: TGTGCCAGCAGGTCAACAATCTCCTACGAGCAGTACTTC
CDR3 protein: CASRSTISYEQYF

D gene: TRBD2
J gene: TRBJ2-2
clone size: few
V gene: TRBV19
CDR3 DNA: TGTGCCAGTAGTATCTCCGGACTAGCGGTGTACACCGGGGAGCTGTTTTTT
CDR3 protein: CASSISGLAVYTGELFF

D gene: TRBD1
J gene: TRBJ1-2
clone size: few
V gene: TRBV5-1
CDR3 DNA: TGCGCCAGCGCCGGGACAGTAGACTATGGCTACACCTTC
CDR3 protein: CASAGTVDYGYTF

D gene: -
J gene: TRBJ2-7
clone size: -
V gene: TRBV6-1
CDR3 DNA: TGTGCCAGCAAACGGGGGTATAAGTACGAGCAGTACTTC
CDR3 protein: CASKRGYKYEQYF

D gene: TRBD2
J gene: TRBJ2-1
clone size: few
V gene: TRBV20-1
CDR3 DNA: TGCAGTGCTAGAGACCTCGGGACTAGCGGGAGGGAGGGTGAGCAGTTCTTC
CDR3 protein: CSARDLGTSGREGEQFF

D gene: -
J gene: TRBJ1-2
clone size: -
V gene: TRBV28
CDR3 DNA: TGTGCCAGCTCCGGGAAGTATGGCTACACCTTC
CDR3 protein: CASSGKYGYTF